This T cell receptor beta chain was recorded in a study of control samples from healthy donors and cancer patients. Produced via immunoSEQ multiplex PCR; TCRdb's table is partial and in-frame only. The repertoire shows roughly 200,000 clones; the top ten hold roughly 2%. V gave up 2 bases and J gave up 7 bases, with 11 bases separating them. This CDR3 spans 14 amino acids. Germline V gives CDR1 MDHEN, CDR2 SYDVKM. This receptor was taken from a woman aged 25 to 39 in good health. V is TRBV28 and J is TRBJ1-4; TRBD1 is a possible D gene (5 bases). Sequenced sample: blood. The CDR3 DNA follows: TGTGCCAGCAGTTTAGGGGGGATAGGTGAAAAACTGTTTTTT. This translates into CASSLGGIGEKLFF.